What follows are 7 T cell receptor beta chains derived from one specimen sequenced in a study of blood T cell repertoires in COVID-19. Repertoires were generated with immunoSEQ multiplex PCR, while TCRdb's copy carries only in-frame clones and drops some. The sample contains 250,000 or so clones, 70% to 90% of which appear only once. The sequenced sample was peripheral blood. Receptors originate from a woman aged 40 to 49 who had recovered from COVID-19.

This clone was picked up a small number of times. V gene TRBV12-3 or TRBV12-4 combines with J gene TRBJ1-1; tentatively, D is TRBD1 (5 bases). The CDR3 loop spans 13 amino acids. The V end lost 7 bases, the J end lost 8 bases, and 17 bases lay between the germline ends. The CDR3 coding sequence is TGTGCCAGCACCCCGCGGGAACGGGGGGAAGCTTTCTTT. This translates into CASTPRERGEAFF.

The chain employs TRBV15 and TRBJ1-2; D is undetermined. There are 15 residues in the CDR3. V was pared by 0 bases and J by 7 bases, with 15 bases between. CDR1 is LNHNV and CDR2 is YYDKDF in the germline V gene (reference sequence). The CDR3, as DNA: TGTGCCACCAGCAGAGACCGACCGGGTGTGAGTGGCTACACCTTC. Its protein product is CATSRDRPGVSGYTF.

This sequence joins TRBV7-9 and TRBJ1-3, with D uncertain. CDR3 length: 16 residues. Trimming took off 2 bases at V and 0 bases at J, with 11 bases between the two ends. Germline CDR1 reads SEHNR; CDR2 reads FQNEAQ (reference sequence). The DNA for the CDR3 is TGTGCCAGCAGCTTAATGGCCACCGACTCTGGAAACACCATATATTTT. This translates into CASSLMATDSGNTIYF. Based on the CDR3 plus reference TRBV7-9 and TRBJ1-3, the full variable domain is DTGVSQNPRHKITKRGQNVTFRCDPISEHNRLYWYRQTLGQGPEFLTYFQNEAQLEKSRLLSDRFSAERPKGSFSTLEIQRTEQGDSAMYLCASSLMATDSGNTIYFGEGSWLTVV.

The table lists this clone with a few counts. The gene calls are TRBV6-5 and TRBJ2-7; 7 positions agree with TRBD1. The CDR3 length is 15 residues. J lost 3 bases, V lost 6 bases, and 11 bases had no gene match. Germline V gene data show CDR1 as MNHEY and CDR2 as SVGAGI. CDR3 region: CASRPGTDRHYEQYF. The CDR3 region has the DNA TGTGCCAGCAGACCCGGGACAGACAGACACTACGAGCAGTACTTC.

A few counts support this clone. The chain couples TRBV24-1 to TRBJ1-1, with 8 bases identical to TRBD1. In germline, CDR1 is KGHDR, CDR2 SFDVKD. Trimming took 7 bases from V and 2 from J; bases not matched to a gene: 5. The CDR3 sequence is 14 residues long. CDR3 in amino acids: CATRPGQDNTEAFF. The CDR3 region has the DNA TGTGCCACCAGACCGGGACAGGACAACACTGAAGCTTTCTTT.

The genes are TRBV7-9 and TRBJ1-5; a possible D gene is TRBD1 (6 bases). The germline V and J ends were trimmed by 4 bases and 3 bases, with 13 bases remaining between them. Germline CDR1 and CDR2: SEHNR and FQNEAQ (reference sequence). The CDR3 has 15 amino acids. The CDR3 loop reads CASSSGGGINQPQHF. The CDR3 nucleotides are TGTGCCAGCAGCTCAGGTGGGGGCATCAATCAGCCCCAGCATTTT. Filled out from reference TRBV7-9 and TRBJ1-5, the complete variable domain reads DTGVSQNPRHKITKRGQNVTFRCDPISEHNRLYWYRQTLGQGPEFLTYFQNEAQLEKSRLLSDRFSAERPKGSFSTLEIQRTEQGDSAMYLCASSSGGGINQPQHFGDGTRLSIL.

The gene calls are TRBV30 and TRBJ1-6; D call uncertain. There are 13 residues in the CDR3. Germline values: CDR1 GTSNPN, CDR2 SVGIG (reference sequence). V lost 6 bases, J lost 7 bases, and 13 bases lay in between. Here the CDR3 reads CACAPAANSPLHF. The CDR3 region has the DNA TGTGCCTGCGCCCCGGCGGCCAATTCACCCCTCCACTTT. The full variable domain, completed using reference TRBV30 and TRBJ1-6, is SQTIHQWPATLVQPVGSPLSLECTVEGTSNPNLYWYRQAAGRGLQLLFYSVGIGQISSEVPQNLSASRPQDRQFILSSKKLLLSDSGFYLCACAPAANSPLHFGNGTRLTVT.